The entry that follows covers one TCR beta chain sequence. Its antigen is not yet known. It has no much larger one-base neighbor in the sample; base qualities were not kept. V is trimmed back by 4 bases and J by 6 bases, and the junction contains 4 bases that no gene match accounts for. The germline V gene provides CDR1 SGHRS and CDR2 YFSETQ. The CDR3 holds 15 amino acids from the cysteine to the phenylalanine. Only CDR3 DNA is held: 45 bases, read in frame from base 1. Receptors were amplified or captured by the immunoSEQ multiplex PCR assay. For the multiplex PCR, a mixture combining 60 forward primers for TCR Vbeta segments and 13 reverse primers for TCR Jbeta segments was used. Amplification of the CDR3 region of rearranged TCR beta genes was performed with a multiplex PCR assay on genomic DNA. Amplified TCR beta libraries were sequenced as 87-base-pair reads on the Illumina HiSeq System. Per the authors' processing: In a later analysis, tens of millions of unique TCR beta chains were counted across the roughly 610 repertoires, and around 10 million of these chains were shared by at least two donors. Raw reads were error-corrected and collapsed into unique sequences with a nearest-neighbor algorithm that merged closely related sequences to remove PCR and sequencing errors. V, D and J gene segments were assigned by aligning CDR3 sequences to IMGT reference sequences. For a sequence to be retained, a match of at least six nucleotides was required to both a V gene segment and a J gene segment. A rearrangement counted as productive if the CDR3 had no stop codons and remained in frame with V and J, and every other rearrangement counted as non-productive. Following IMGT convention, CDR3 was defined as the stretch from the second conserved V-encoded cysteine up to the conserved J-encoded phenylalanine. In an earlier analysis of roughly 580 of the donors, sequences lacking an unambiguous match to a single V gene segment were excluded. In an earlier analysis of 500 to 750 of the donors, V segments were called functional above 56.7% productive rearrangements and were called segregating when the between-donor standard deviation exceeded 5%. A statistical classification framework was built for diagnosing cytomegalovirus status from the catalog of TCR beta chain sequences. In a later analysis, V and J genes were assigned by comparing TCR nucleotide sequences against IMGT/GENE-DB human TR gene sequences. Using the TCRdist pipeline, a later analysis assigned CDR3 sequences along with most-parsimonious VDJ recombination scenarios. In a later analysis, each TCR beta chain was defined by its CDR3 amino acid sequence together with its V-gene family, and reads lacking a unique V-gene family were excluded. A later analysis removed nearly 600 highly shared, low-generation-probability nucleotide sequences to deal with suspected cross-contamination and a sequencing artifact. For each public chain, a later analysis derived a clonal expansion index from normalized ranks of inferred template counts within each repertoire. In a later analysis, generation probabilities were computed with a VDJ recombination model fitted to out-of-frame rearrangements, and the resulting probabilities were checked against IGoR. Hypergeometric tests were used in a later analysis to score TCR-TCR, TCR-HLA and TCR-CMV co-occurrence, with a repertoire-size bias correction applied to the TCR pairs. In a later analysis, false discovery rates were estimated by permuting HLA or CMV assignments 20 times. In a later analysis, co-occurring TCRs were grouped using DBSCAN, and TCRdist sequence similarity was added for clustering within HLA-allele-positive subsets. Co-occurrence clustering excluded repertoires with fewer than 30,000 or more than 120,000 public chains, plus five with anomalous nucleotide sharing. The immuneACCESS repertoire file appears here via TCRdb, limited to in-frame rearrangements. These files lack a portion of the clones; in checked studies, under half of the deficit traces to unresolved V genes, and the cause of the others is not known. The DNA gave D and trimming, while V, J and clone size come from that table. The sample includes over 20,000 clones, with approximately 70% observed a single time. The top ten constitute approximately 4% of the sample.

This sample is drawn from a study of cytomegalovirus exposure and HLA in healthy donors listed by TCRdb under 2017. General notes on the study: In an earlier analysis of approximately 640 of the donors, less than 350 Gb of sequence data and 100 million or so unique TCR beta sequences from 150 million to 200 million T cells were reported. An early release covering more than 500 HLA-typed donors comprised approximately 300 gigabases of sequencing data and around 80 million unique TCR sequences. Among the roughly 410 genotyped donors, approximately 76% belonged to the genetic ancestry cluster associated with self-reported Caucasian donors. The aim of the study was to test whether cataloging public T cell receptors could identify signatures of past pathogen exposure. The study used immunosequencing to profile the T cell repertoires of approximately 640 subjects and linked those repertoires to cytomegalovirus serostatus. In addition to the first cohort of 500 to 850 subjects, a separate validation cohort of 130 or so different subjects was used. The study combined high-throughput TCR immunosequencing, statistical association of individual TCRs with disease status, and machine learning to predict cytomegalovirus infection status. In a later analysis, previously published TCR beta repertoires from about 670 donors were re-analyzed and high-resolution HLA genotyping was added so that TCR occurrence patterns could be studied. Rather than using new phenotypic data, the later analysis identified candidate immune exposures from TCR beta sequences and from how often those sequences occurred across donors. An earlier analysis of roughly 580 of the donors used high-throughput TCR beta sequencing to judge whether each TCR beta V gene segment behaved as functional or pseudogenic. Alongside the repertoire data, information on donor age, sex, ethnicity and CMV serostatus was compiled. In a later genetic analysis, genome-wide SNP genotypes for about 65% of the 666 donors were used, and that subset was treated as a discovery cohort. All discovery cohort repertoires had been generated on a single sequencing platform. HLA typing included class I and class II loci at four-digit resolution. The number of donors typed differed by locus, with roughly 629-640 for A, B, C, DRB1 and DQB1, around 500 for DQA1, some 570 for DPA1, and around 450 for DPB1. Roughly five DR-DQ haplotypes were handled as single units for association and clustering because linkage in the cohort was strong. Among several hundred genotyped donors of the cohort, an average of roughly 230,000 unique TCR beta nucleotide sequences was sequenced per donor, of which about 19% were non-productive. Study-level results and caveats: V-gene and J-gene trimming of TCR beta chains was associated with a missense DCLRE1C variant in a later genetic analysis, and the association was replicated in an independent cohort. The classifier was reported to diagnose cytomegalovirus status with high specificity and sensitivity in both the original and validation cohorts. It was suggested by the authors that the approach could potentially be generalized to other disease states and immunological phenotypes. The sequencing pipeline was judged likely to have produced a cluster of highly shared sequence variants as a technical artifact. According to a later analysis, TCR association rates differed among HLA loci, with DRB1 alleles showing the most associated TCRs and HLA-C alleles showing the fewest. According to a later genetic analysis, donors in an Asian-associated ancestry cluster had fewer N-insertions in productive TCRs than the approximately 610-donor mean. Only TCR beta chains were sequenced in this cohort, and the absence of alpha or paired-chain data limited detectable features. In the study, around 150 TCR beta chains were listed as associated with cytomegalovirus. Most TCR sequences were observed very rarely across donors, whereas some public TCRs were present in many individuals. The 87-base-pair reads could not distinguish some IMGT-functional V segments, including TRBV6-2 and TRBV6-3, so those segments were excluded. According to a later analysis, most CMV-associated TCR beta chains appeared to be HLA-restricted, and the HLA associations seemed to be driven largely by CMV exposure. Compared with equally common non-associated chains, HLA-associated TCR beta chains in a later analysis were more clonally expanded and had lower generation probabilities. The presence/absence analyses assumed that sequencing depth was roughly uniform across donors, and that assumption may not be true. In vitro tests confirmed that a few of the cytomegalovirus-associated TCR beta chains recognize cytomegalovirus antigens. In a later analysis, several top co-occurrence clusters were reported to appear linked to parvovirus B19, influenza, CMV and Epstein-Barr virus. Broadly in line with IMGT annotations, most TCR beta V segments showed up in productive rearrangements about 87% or about 30% of the time in an earlier analysis of 587 of the donors. A further reported finding was that TCR beta sequences accurately predicted the HLA-A and HLA-B alleles for most subjects in the first cohort. Correlated functional status among segregating V segments might reflect linkage disequilibrium, but an unknown experimental factor could not be ruled out. A later analysis associated approximately 17,000 TCR beta sequences with specific HLA alleles at a false discovery rate of 0.05. The earlier analysis of nearly 600 of the donors excluded some 15 rarely observed V segments, including chromosome 9 orphons, because counts were too low. Because HLA typing was unavailable for some donors at each locus, only the typed subset was used in association tests. Strong co-occurrence of HLA alleles, especially DR and DQ, made assigning TCR associations to individual alleles difficult. CMV serostatus was the only immune exposure information available for the cohort.

The cohort consisted of fewer than 700 healthy bone marrow donors. At the time of sampling, all cohort members were nominally healthy, though unrecorded immune exposures were likely present. The donor tested CMV seronegative and was one of the 352 seronegative cohort members. A peripheral blood sample was provided by each donor, and peripheral blood mononuclear cells were used for TCR beta sequencing. Genomic DNA was extracted from the blood cell samples with the Qiagen DNeasy Blood Extraction Kit. The chain couples TRBV5-1 to TRBJ1-4; 12 bases in the middle match TRBD1. The TCR originated in a woman in her fifties or sixties in good health and CMV-seronegative. Sequencing used PBMCs. CDR3 sequence: CASSPGTGGHEKLFF. The nucleotides are TGCGCCAGCAGCCCGGGGACAGGGGGCCATGAAAAACTGTTTTTT.